These 16 T cell receptor beta chains came from one sample sequenced in a study of response to subunit inactivated influenza vaccine. MiXCR was run by TCRdb on the RT-PCR reads, yielding one entry per CDR3 protein. This table holds around 490,000 distinct CDR3 sequences, approximately 7.1% found once. This material consisted of PBMCs from blood, taken about 24 months after vaccination. These TCRs come from a man between 50 and 75 years old who received an inactivated influenza vaccine.

The rearrangement joins TRBV19 to TRBJ1-1; tentatively, D is TRBD1 (5 bases). Trimming left V 3 bases short and J 2 bases short, with 10 bases between. Germline V gene lookup returns CDR1 LNHDA and CDR2 SQIVND (reference sequence). This CDR3 comprises 14 residues. This chain's CDR3 is CASSIGGANTEAFF. CDR3 DNA: TGTGCCAGTAGTATTGGTGGGGCCAACACTGAAGCTTTCTTT.

Of note for this clonotype: One base away lies a much larger clone, so this may be a sequencing read error. The chain carries TRBV3-1 and TRBJ1-6; 8 nucleotides match TRBD1. Looked up from germline, CDR1 is LGHDT and CDR2 is YNNKEL (reference sequence). The ends lost 3 bases at V and 10 bases at J; junction bases unmatched: 5. The CDR3 loop spans 14 amino acids. The CDR3 coding sequence is TGTGCCAGCAGCCATCGGGACAGGAGCTCACCCCTCCACTTT. Residues: CASSHRDRSSPLHF.

The table lists this clonotype with a few counts. V usage is TRBV7-6 and J usage is TRBJ2-1, with unresolved D. Looked up from germline, CDR1 is SGHVS and CDR2 is FNYEAQ. Trimming removed 1 base at V and 8 bases at J, with 6 bases between. The CDR3 is 12 residues long. CDR3 sequence reads: CASSLGADEQFF. The CDR3 DNA sequence: TGTGCCAGCAGCTTAGGGGCGGATGAGCAGTTCTTC. The full variable domain, completed using reference TRBV7-6 and TRBJ2-1, is GAGVSQSPRYKVTKRGQDVALRCDPISGHVSLYWYRQALGQGPEFLTYFNYEAQQDKSGLPNDRFSAERPEGSISTLTIQRTEQRDSAMYRCASSLGADEQFFGPGTRLTVL.

This chain uses TRBV6-1 with TRBJ2-3; 8 positions agree with TRBD2. Trimming removed 8 bases from V and 3 bases from J; junction bases left unmatched: 10. CDR3 length equals 15 residues. CDR1 is MNHNS and CDR2 is SASEGT in the germline V gene. CDR3 DNA: TGTGCCAGCTGTACCCGGGGGGGCCCTACAGATACGCAGTATTTT. Encoded protein: CASCTRGGPTDTQYF.

The rearrangement links TRBV4-3 to TRBJ2-7; 10 bases line up with TRBD2. The CDR3 consists of 15 residues. Germline V lookup: CDR1 LGHNA, CDR2 YSLEER. With 4 bases clipped from V and 2 bases from J, the junction kept 5 bases outside the gene matches. CDR3 bases: TGCGCCAGCAGCCGGGAGCGGGAGGGACCCTACGAGCAGTACTTC. Translation gives CASSREREGPYEQYF.

This clonotype occurred a few times. The chain couples TRBV7-2 to TRBJ2-5; D may be TRBD2 (6 bases). Germline V gene lookup returns CDR1 SGHTA and CDR2 FQGNSA. The CDR3 is 14 residues long. The V and J ends lost 4 bases and 4 bases respectively, with 13 bases between them. CDR3 DNA sequence: TGTGCCAGCAGCTCGCAACTAGCTGGAGAGACCCAGTACTTC. Protein product: CASSSQLAGETQYF.

CDR3 DNA: TGTGCCAGCAGCGTAGCAGCTAGCGCCAGTTACGAGCAGTACTTC. This codes for CASSVAASASYEQYF. The chain couples TRBV9 to TRBJ2-7; weak D call: TRBD2 (6 bases). CDR3 size: 15 residues. V was clipped by 0 bases and J by 4 bases, with 14 bases between them. Germline V lookup: CDR1 SGDLS, CDR2 YYNGEE.

The V gene is TRBV29-1, the J gene TRBJ1-1; 10 positions match TRBD1. CDR3 length: 12 residues. The J segment lost 6 bases and the V segment lost 6 bases, leaving 4 bases of the junction unmatched. CDR1 and CDR2 (germline): SQVTM, ANQGSEA. CDR3 sequence: CSVETGGPEAFF. The CDR3 DNA sequence: TGCAGCGTCGAGACAGGGGGCCCTGAAGCTTTCTTT.

This clonotype was counted ten times or more. V gene TRBV11-2 combines with J gene TRBJ2-3; the D gene is possibly TRBD2 (6 bases). CDR3 size: 15 residues. The ends were cut back, 1 base at V and 6 bases at J, with 14 bases in the middle. CDR1 SGHAT and CDR2 FQNNGV come from the germline V gene. CDR3 residues: CASSLGGRLGDTQYF. CDR3 DNA sequence: TGTGCCAGCAGCTTAGGAGGGAGGCTGGGTGATACGCAGTATTTT. Looking up the rest from reference TRBV11-2 and TRBJ2-3 gives the full variable domain: EAGVAQSPRYKIIEKRQSVAFWCNPISGHATLYWYQQILGQGPKLLIQFQNNGVVDDSQLPKDRFSAERLKGVDSTLKIQPAKLEDSAVYLCASSLGGRLGDTQYFGPGTRLTVL.

This clonotype occurred a few times. V and J are TRBV20-1 and TRBJ2-7; unclear D gene. Germline-derived CDR1 and CDR2 are DFQATT and SNEGSKA (reference sequence). The CDR3 covers 13 residues. The V end was cut by 3 bases, the J end by 2 bases, with 11 bases between. The CDR3 loop reads CSASSIAPYEQYF. CDR3 nucleotide sequence: TGCAGTGCTAGTAGCATAGCACCCTACGAGCAGTACTTC.

This clonotype occurred a few times. V is TRBV24-1 and J is TRBJ2-1; D perhaps matches TRBD2 (6 bases). Trimming pared 9 bases from V and 4 bases from J, leaving 18 bases between. The CDR3 loop spans 15 amino acids. CDR1 and CDR2 (germline): KGHDR, SFDVKD. CDR3 amino acids: CATRGSAALYNEQFF. The CDR3 DNA sequence: TGTGCCACCCGGGGGAGCGCGGCGTTATACAATGAGCAGTTCTTC.

This clonotype was counted only a few times. The gene calls are TRBV7-2 and TRBJ1-1, with 7 bases lining up with TRBD1. The V gene's germline CDR1 is SGHTA and CDR2 FQGNSA. The trim removed 1 base at V and 0 bases at J, leaving 5 bases unmatched. This CDR3 contains 16 residues. This CDR3 is CASSLVTGALNTEAFF. Written as DNA, the CDR3 is TGTGCCAGCAGCTTAGTAACAGGGGCTCTGAACACTGAAGCTTTCTTT.

This chain uses TRBV20-1 with TRBJ2-7, with D unclear. Germline V gene sequence: CDR1 DFQATT, CDR2 SNEGSKA (reference sequence). The V gene lost 7 bases and the J gene lost 0 bases, with 16 bases spanning the gap. CDR3 length equals 14 residues. CDR3 DNA: TGCAGTGGAAAGTCTCCAAGGAGCTCCTACGAGCAGTACTTC. Its translation: CSGKSPRSSYEQYF.

This clonotype was seen repeatedly, ten times or more. The chain carries TRBV11-1 and TRBJ2-7, with D possibly TRBD2 on 5 matching bases. The CDR3 loop spans 15 amino acids. Trimming shortened V by 5 bases and J by 0 bases, and 14 bases separated the two germline ends. The V gene's germline CDR1 is SGHAT and CDR2 FQDESV (reference sequence). CDR3 DNA: TGTGCCAGCAGCCTTGGTGGAGGTTACTCCTACGAGCAGTACTTC. This translates into CASSLGGGYSYEQYF. Together with reference TRBV11-1 and TRBJ2-7, the CDR3 gives the full variable domain: EAEVAQSPRYKITEKSQAVAFWCDPISGHATLYWYRQILGQGPELLVQFQDESVVDDSQLPKDRFSAERLKGVDSTLKIQPAELGDSAMYLCASSLGGGYSYEQYFGPGTRLTVT.

Notes on this clonotype: One end of the junction fails to match germline, which may point to a read error. This chain's CDR3 is CASSTGLAGSSSWAF. The CDR3 nucleotides read TGTGCCAGCAGCACTGGACTAGCGGGCTCTTCCTCGTGGGCCTTC. The J gene is TRBJ2-1, the V gene TRBV12-3 or TRBV12-4; 11 positions match TRBD2. The CDR3 length is 15 residues.

This clonotype has at least ten counts. V usage is TRBV29-1 and J usage is TRBJ2-7; D unclear. Trimming took off 5 bases at V and 6 bases at J, with 20 bases between the two ends. This CDR3 contains 14 residues. From germline, CDR1 is SQVTM and CDR2 ANQGSEA. CDR3 protein: CSVRLLGSPGEQYF. CDR3 coding DNA: TGCAGCGTTAGGCTCCTCGGGTCCCCGGGCGAGCAGTACTTC.